The present T cell receptor (delta chain) was sequenced within a study of gamma delta lymphoproliferative disorders and STAT genes. At the level of the study: Each gamma-chain library started from at least 50 ng of genomic DNA, using the LymphoTrack Dx TCRG Assay.

CDR1 is GEAIGNYY and CDR2 is EKD in the germline V gene. The ends lost 3 bases at V and 2 bases at J; junction bases unmatched: 13. This CDR3 region has 18 residues. This clone was seen only a few times. TCRdb called clones anew from the multiplex PCR reads with CATT. The sample lists 550 to 850 delta-chain clones, 1.5% to 2% occurring once. Genomic DNA from isolated PBMCs served as the sequencing template. The control group comprised age- and sex-matched healthy adult blood donors. The TCR was taken from a human donor in good health. Material: blood. This chain uses TRDV2 with TRDJ1, with 11 bases lining up with TRDD3. The DNA for the CDR3 is TGTGCCTGTGACTCCCTGAAACTGGGGGATATGAATACCGATAAACTCATCTTT. Translated, it gives CACDSLKLGDMNTDKLIF.